The 15 T cell receptor beta chains listed next were all sequenced from one sample in a study of T cells in Graves' hyperthyroidism and ophthalmopathy. Amplified regions were TCR beta CDR3 sequences from RNA transcripts. RT-PCR in the first round (using the HTBI primer set) targeted the TCR CDR3. In TCRdb, the multiplex PCR reads were re-called with MiXCR into one record per CDR3 protein. This table has over 700,000 distinct CDR3 sequences, under 45% appearing once. Sequenced sample: blood. Receptors originate from a woman aged 40 to 50 with Graves' hyperthyroidism.

CDR3 amino acids: CASSYSWLPSYEQYF. CDR3 coding DNA: TGTGCCAGCAGTTACTCGTGGCTACCCTCCTACGAGCAGTACTTC. The rearrangement uses TRBV6-5 and TRBJ2-7, with D unclear. This CDR3 has 15 residues. Trimming shortened V by 0 bases and J by 0 bases, and 9 bases separated the two germline ends. CDR1 MNHEY and CDR2 SVGAGI come from the germline V gene.

The rearrangement joins TRBV12-3 or TRBV12-4 to TRBJ2-2; 7 bases are a match to TRBD1. This CDR3 region has 16 residues. J gave up 7 bases and V 1 base, and 9 bases lay outside the gene matches. CDR3 region: CASSLGQGETIGELFF. The CDR3 bases are TGTGCCAGCAGTTTAGGGCAGGGGGAAACGATCGGGGAGCTGTTTTTT.

This chain links TRBV7-9 with TRBJ2-7; D remains ambiguous. This CDR3 is built from 11 residues. Germline V lookup: CDR1 SEHNR, CDR2 FQNEAQ (reference sequence). V shed 6 bases and J shed 5 bases, with 8 bases lying between them. CDR3 residues: CASSQNHEQYF. CDR3 nucleotides: TGTGCCAGCAGTCAGAACCACGAGCAGTACTTC.

This clonotype occurred many times. The chain carries TRBV19 and TRBJ1-5; D unclear. V lost 1 base, J lost 4 bases, and 5 bases lay in between. This CDR3 has 13 residues. Germline-derived CDR1 and CDR2 are LNHDA and SQIVND (reference sequence). CDR3 bases: TGTGCCAGTAGTATAGCGGGAAATCAGCCCCAGCATTTT. Amino acids: CASSIAGNQPQHF.

The V gene is TRBV5-1, the J gene TRBJ2-7; TRBD2 agrees at 8 bases. This CDR3 has 14 residues. Germline CDR1 reads SGHRS; CDR2 reads YFSETQ. With V trimmed by 5 bases and J by 6 bases, 10 bases remained unmatched. The CDR3 DNA reads as TGCGCCAGCAGACGTCCGGGACTAGGTTCCGAGCAGTACTTC. It is translated as CASRRPGLGSEQYF.

The chain employs TRBV4-3 and TRBJ2-5; TRBD1 matches at 10 bases. This CDR3 spans 16 amino acids. With 3 bases clipped from V and 7 bases from J, the junction kept 11 bases outside the gene matches. Germline V gene lookup returns CDR1 LGHNA and CDR2 YSLEER. The chain's CDR3 is CASSQARQGASGTQYF. The CDR3 DNA reads TGCGCCAGCAGCCAGGCCCGACAGGGGGCAAGTGGGACCCAGTACTTC.

This clonotype was detected ten times or more. CDR3: CASSLGEGRGNSPLHF. The CDR3 DNA follows: TGTGCCAGCAGCTTAGGAGAAGGCAGAGGGAATTCACCCCTCCACTTT. The chain carries TRBV7-2 and TRBJ1-6, with D uncertain. The germline gives CDR1 SGHTA, CDR2 FQGNSA. CDR3 size: 16 residues. Trimming left V 1 base short and J 7 bases short, with 14 bases between. The whole variable domain, remainder taken from reference TRBV7-2 and TRBJ1-6, is GAGVSQSPSNKVTEKGKDVELRCDPISGHTALYWYRQSLGQGLEFLIYFQGNSAPDKSGLPSDRFSAERTGGSVSTLTIQRTQQEDSAVYLCASSLGEGRGNSPLHFGNGTRLTVT.

This sequence joins TRBV7-2 and TRBJ2-7, with D hard to call. The CDR3 is 15 residues long. Per germline, CDR1 SGHTA and CDR2 FQGNSA. The V and J ends lost 6 bases and 5 bases respectively, with 20 bases between them. CDR3 DNA sequence: TGTGCCAGCAGTACCCGCGGAGCCTATAGAGACGAGCAGTACTTC. Amino acids: CASSTRGAYRDEQYF.

This rearrangement joins TRBV29-1 to TRBJ1-6; D is uncertain. The CDR3 sequence is 13 residues long. Germline CDR1 reads SQVTM; CDR2 reads ANQGSEA. V was clipped by 2 bases and J by 7 bases, with 9 bases between them. CDR3 nucleotide sequence: TGCAGCGTTGAAACAGCGGGAAATTCACCCCTCCACTTT. Translating it yields CSVETAGNSPLHF.

The rearrangement joins TRBV18 to TRBJ1-1, with a tentative D call TRBD1 (5 bases). The CDR3 consists of 17 residues. Trimming took 0 bases from V and 1 from J, leaving 15 bases between them. Germline CDR1 and CDR2: KGHSH and LQKENI. CDR3 in amino acids: CASSPPDRDPWNTEAFF. The CDR3, as DNA: TGTGCCAGCTCACCACCGGATAGGGACCCTTGGAACACTGAAGCTTTCTTT.

This clonotype was recorded at least ten times. The rearrangement links TRBV25-1 to TRBJ1-3; no firm D call. The ends were cut back, 1 base at V and 0 bases at J, with 7 bases in the middle. The CDR3 extends over 15 amino acids. Looked up from germline, CDR1 is MGHDK and CDR2 is SYGVNS. The CDR3: CASSESQYSGNTIYF. The CDR3 nucleotides read TGTGCCAGCAGTGAATCCCAATACTCTGGAAACACCATATATTTT.

The chain carries TRBV25-1 and TRBJ2-7, with D possibly matching TRBD1 (6 bases). This CDR3 region has 16 residues. Trimming took off 5 bases at V and 0 bases at J, with 17 bases between the two ends. Per germline, CDR1 MGHDK and CDR2 SYGVNS. CDR3 in DNA: TGTGCCAGCAGTCAACGTTCTGGGACAACCTCCTACGAGCAGTACTTC. Amino acid sequence: CASSQRSGTTSYEQYF.

This chain connects TRBV7-8 to TRBJ2-5; D unresolved. The length of the CDR3 is 14 residues. Germline loops: CDR1 SGHVS, CDR2 FQNEAQ. V shed 3 bases and J shed 5 bases, with 13 bases lying between them. Here the CDR3 DNA reads TGTGCCAGCAGCTTGGAGCCTTCCAGGGAGACCCAGTACTTC. This codes for CASSLEPSRETQYF.

As for this clonotype: One end of the junction varies from germline; a read error may be responsible. The V gene is TRBV7-9, the J gene TRBJ2-1, with a possible D match to TRBD2 (5 bases). The CDR3 spans 13 residues. Germline values: CDR1 SEHNR, CDR2 FQNEAQ (reference sequence). The CDR3 DNA is TGCGCCAGCAGCCACCCAGAGCGGAATGAGCAGTTCTTC. Its translation is CASSHPERNEQFF.

There are many counts of this clonotype. The rearrangement links TRBV15 to TRBJ1-1, with 10 bases lining up with TRBD1. Germline trimming cut 3 bases from V and 0 bases from J; bases unmatched to any gene: 4. Germline CDR1 LNHNV, CDR2 YYDKDF (reference sequence). The CDR3 spans 16 residues. CDR3 in DNA: TGTGCCACCAGCAGGGCGGGACAGGGGATGAACACTGAAGCTTTCTTT. Translation gives CATSRAGQGMNTEAFF.